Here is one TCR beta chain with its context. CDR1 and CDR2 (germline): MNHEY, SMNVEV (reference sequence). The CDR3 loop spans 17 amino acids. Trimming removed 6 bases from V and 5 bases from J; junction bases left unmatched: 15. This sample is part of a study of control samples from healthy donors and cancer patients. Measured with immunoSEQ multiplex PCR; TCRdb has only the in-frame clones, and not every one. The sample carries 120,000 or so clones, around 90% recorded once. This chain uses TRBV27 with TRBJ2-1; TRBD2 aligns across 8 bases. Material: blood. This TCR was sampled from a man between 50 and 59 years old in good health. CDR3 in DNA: TGTGCCAGCAGCCCCACCCCCCGCGGGGGGCCAAACAATGAGCAGTTCTTC. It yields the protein CASSPTPRGGPNNEQFF.